The 6 T cell receptor beta chains below come from one sample, sequenced in a study of CD8 T cells in ankylosing spondylitis. TCRdb recomputed calls from the 5' RACE reads with MiXCR, one row per CDR3 protein. The data hold over 150,000 distinct CDR3 sequences, with 15% to 20% observed a single time. What was sequenced was blood, either unsorted or a sorted T cell fraction (not recorded which). The receptors derive from a male donor aged 5 to 30 with ankylosing spondylitis or in good health (not recorded which).

This clonotype showed up many times. V gene TRBV11-2 combines with J gene TRBJ2-5; 12 nucleotides line up with TRBD2. V shed 4 bases and J 5 bases; nucleotides not matched to a gene: 11. Germline lookup yields CDR1 SGHAT and CDR2 FQNNGV. The CDR3 is 17 amino acids. The CDR3 DNA follows: TGTGCCAGCAGCTCGGCACTAGCGGGAGGTCGACAGGAGACCCAGTACTTC. Translated, it gives CASSSALAGGRQETQYF.

The V gene is TRBV11-2, the J gene TRBJ2-6, with TRBD1 matching over 11 bases. This CDR3 has 17 amino acids. The V gene end was trimmed by 5 bases and the J gene end by 3 bases; junction bases not matched to a gene: 6. Germline CDR1 SGHAT, CDR2 FQNNGV. CDR3 residues: CASSTRTGGVGANVLTF. CDR3 DNA sequence: TGTGCCAGCAGCACCCGGACAGGGGGCGTTGGGGCCAACGTCCTGACTTTC. Full variable domain (rest looked up from reference TRBV11-2 and TRBJ2-6): EAGVAQSPRYKIIEKRQSVAFWCNPISGHATLYWYQQILGQGPKLLIQFQNNGVVDDSQLPKDRFSAERLKGVDSTLKIQPAKLEDSAVYLCASSTRTGGVGANVLTFGAGSRLTVL.

This clonotype came up many times. V and J are TRBV20-1 and TRBJ2-1, with TRBD2 matching over 15 bases. This CDR3 is built from 18 residues. Germline loops: CDR1 DFQATT, CDR2 SNEGSKA (reference sequence). The ends lost 3 bases at V and 6 bases at J; junction bases unmatched: 12. The CDR3 is CSARVGLAGGSLINEQFF. DNA for the CDR3: TGCAGTGCTAGGGTTGGACTAGCGGGAGGGAGCCTCATCAATGAGCAGTTCTTC.

This chain links TRBV13 with TRBJ2-2; D possibly corresponds to TRBD2 (5 bases). The germline V and J ends were trimmed by 0 bases and 7 bases, with 12 bases remaining between them. CDR1 is PRHDT and CDR2 is FYEKMQ in the germline V gene (reference sequence). This CDR3 has 15 residues. The DNA of the CDR3 is TGTGCCAGCAGCTTAGGCCGTAATGCGGGCGGGGAGCTGTTTTTT. It encodes CASSLGRNAGGELFF.

In its sample, this clonotype was seen many times. The V gene is TRBV12-3 or TRBV12-4, the J gene TRBJ2-1, with TRBD1 matching over 7 bases. The CDR3 sequence is 15 residues long. The ends lost 1 base at V and 2 bases at J; junction bases unmatched: 2. The CDR3 nucleotides read TGTGCCAGCAGTTTAGGACAGGGAGCCTACAATGAGCAGTTCTTC. Residues: CASSLGQGAYNEQFF.

This clonotype was seen repeatedly, ten times or more. V gene TRBV4-1 combines with J gene TRBJ1-1, with D maybe TRBD1 (6 bases). The CDR3 extends over 16 amino acids. Trimming left V 4 bases short and J 9 bases short, with 24 bases between. The germline V gene has CDR1 MGHRA and CDR2 YSYEKL. The CDR3 coding sequence is TGCGCCAGCAGCCGACAACTCCCCGGACAGTCTCCCCAAGCTTTCTTT. Its protein product is CASSRQLPGQSPQAFF.